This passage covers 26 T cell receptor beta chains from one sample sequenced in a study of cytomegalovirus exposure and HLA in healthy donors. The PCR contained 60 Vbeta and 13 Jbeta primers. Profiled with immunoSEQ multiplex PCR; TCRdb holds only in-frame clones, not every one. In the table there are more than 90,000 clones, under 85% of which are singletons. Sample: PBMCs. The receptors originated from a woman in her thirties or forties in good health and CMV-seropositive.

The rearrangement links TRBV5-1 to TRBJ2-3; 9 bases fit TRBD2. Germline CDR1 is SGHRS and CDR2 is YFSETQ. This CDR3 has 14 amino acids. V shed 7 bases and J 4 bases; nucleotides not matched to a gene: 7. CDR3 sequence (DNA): TGCGCCAGCCAAGGGCTAGCGGGATCAGATACGCAGTATTTT. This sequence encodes CASQGLAGSDTQYF.

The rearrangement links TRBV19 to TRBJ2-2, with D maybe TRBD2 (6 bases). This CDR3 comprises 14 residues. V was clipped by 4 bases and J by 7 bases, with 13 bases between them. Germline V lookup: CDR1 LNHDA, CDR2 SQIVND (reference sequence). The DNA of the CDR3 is TGTGCCAGTAGTAGGGACTCCTATAACGGGGAGCTGTTTTTT. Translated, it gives CASSRDSYNGELFF.

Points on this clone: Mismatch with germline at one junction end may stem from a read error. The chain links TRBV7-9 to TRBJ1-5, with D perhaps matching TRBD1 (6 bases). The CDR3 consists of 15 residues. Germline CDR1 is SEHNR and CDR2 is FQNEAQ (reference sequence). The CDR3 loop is CSSSLQGSGNQPQHF. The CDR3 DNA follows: TGTTCCAGCAGCTTACAGGGATCTGGCAATCAGCCCCAGCATTTT. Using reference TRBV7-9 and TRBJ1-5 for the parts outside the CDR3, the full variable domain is DTGVSQNPRHKITKRGQNVTFRCDPISEHNRLYWYRQTLGQGPEFLTYFQNEAQLEKSRLLSDRFSAERPKGSFSTLEIQRTEQGDSAMYLCSSSLQGSGNQPQHFGDGTRLSIL.

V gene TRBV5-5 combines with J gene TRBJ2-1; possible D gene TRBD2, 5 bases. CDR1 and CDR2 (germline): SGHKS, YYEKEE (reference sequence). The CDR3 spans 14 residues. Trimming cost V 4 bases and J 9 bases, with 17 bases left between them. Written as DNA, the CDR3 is TGTGCCAGCAGCCCGGAGGTCCGATCGGGTGAGCAGTTCTTC. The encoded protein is CASSPEVRSGEQFF.

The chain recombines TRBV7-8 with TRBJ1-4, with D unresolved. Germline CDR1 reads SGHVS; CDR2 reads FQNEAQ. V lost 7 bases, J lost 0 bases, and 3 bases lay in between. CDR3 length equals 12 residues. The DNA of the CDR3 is TGTGCCAGCACCGCAACTAATGAAAAACTGTTTTTT. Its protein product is CASTATNEKLFF.

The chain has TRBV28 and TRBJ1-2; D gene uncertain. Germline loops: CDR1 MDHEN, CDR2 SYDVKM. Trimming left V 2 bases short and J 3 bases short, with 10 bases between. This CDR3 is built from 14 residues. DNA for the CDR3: TGTGCCAGCAGTTTAGAGGGATCGGACTATGGCTACACCTTC. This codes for CASSLEGSDYGYTF.

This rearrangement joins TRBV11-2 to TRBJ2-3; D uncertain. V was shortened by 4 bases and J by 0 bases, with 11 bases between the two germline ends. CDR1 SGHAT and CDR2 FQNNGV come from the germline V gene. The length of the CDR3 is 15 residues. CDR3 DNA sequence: TGTGCCAGCAGCTACCTGTGGGCTAGCACAGATACGCAGTATTTT. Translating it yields CASSYLWASTDTQYF.

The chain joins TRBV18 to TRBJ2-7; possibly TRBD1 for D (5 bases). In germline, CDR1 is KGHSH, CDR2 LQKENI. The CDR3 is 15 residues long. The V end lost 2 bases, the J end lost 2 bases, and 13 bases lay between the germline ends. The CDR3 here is CASSPGASDPYEQYF. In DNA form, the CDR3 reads TGTGCCAGCTCACCAGGGGCCTCGGATCCCTACGAGCAGTACTTC.

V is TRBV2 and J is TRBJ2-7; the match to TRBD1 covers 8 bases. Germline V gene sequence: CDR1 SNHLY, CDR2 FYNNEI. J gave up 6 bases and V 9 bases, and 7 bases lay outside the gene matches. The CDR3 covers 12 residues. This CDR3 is CASGQGSGEQYF. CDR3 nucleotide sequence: TGTGCCAGTGGACAGGGTTCGGGCGAGCAGTACTTC.

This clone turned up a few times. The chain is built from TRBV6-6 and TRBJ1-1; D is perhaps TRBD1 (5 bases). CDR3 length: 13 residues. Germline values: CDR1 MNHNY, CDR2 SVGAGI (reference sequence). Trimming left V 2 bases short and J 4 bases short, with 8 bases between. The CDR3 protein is CASSYRGGTEAFF. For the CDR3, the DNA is TGTGCCAGCAGTTACCGGGGGGGCACTGAAGCTTTCTTT.

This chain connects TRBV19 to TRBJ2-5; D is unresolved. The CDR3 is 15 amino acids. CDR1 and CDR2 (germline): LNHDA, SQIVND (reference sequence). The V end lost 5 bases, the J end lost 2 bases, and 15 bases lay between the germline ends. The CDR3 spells CASSYSLDRQETQYF. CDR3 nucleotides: TGTGCCAGTAGTTATAGCCTCGACCGTCAAGAGACCCAGTACTTC. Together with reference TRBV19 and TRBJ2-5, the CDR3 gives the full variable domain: DGGITQSPKYLFRKEGQNVTLSCEQNLNHDAMYWYRQDPGQGLRLIYYSQIVNDFQKGDIAEGYSVSREKKESFPLTVTSAQKNPTAFYLCASSYSLDRQETQYFGPGTRLLVL.

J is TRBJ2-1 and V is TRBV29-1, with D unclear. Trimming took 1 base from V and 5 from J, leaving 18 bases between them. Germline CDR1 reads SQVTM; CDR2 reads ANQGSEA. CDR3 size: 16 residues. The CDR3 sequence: CSVEVPSSSLNNEQFF. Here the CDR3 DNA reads TGCAGCGTTGAAGTCCCTAGTTCTTCCCTTAACAATGAGCAGTTCTTC.

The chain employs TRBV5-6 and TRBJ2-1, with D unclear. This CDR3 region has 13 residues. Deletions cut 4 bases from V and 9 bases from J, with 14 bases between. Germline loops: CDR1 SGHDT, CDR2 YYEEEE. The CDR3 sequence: CASSLDKASEQFF. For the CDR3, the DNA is TGTGCCAGCAGCCTGGATAAAGCAAGTGAGCAGTTCTTC.

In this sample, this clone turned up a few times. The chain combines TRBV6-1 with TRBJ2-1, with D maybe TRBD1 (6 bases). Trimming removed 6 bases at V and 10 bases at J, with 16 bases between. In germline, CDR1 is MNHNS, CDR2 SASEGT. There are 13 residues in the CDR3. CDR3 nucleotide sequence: TGTGCCAGCAGGTTACGGGACACCCCAGAGCAGTTCTTC. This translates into CASRLRDTPEQFF.

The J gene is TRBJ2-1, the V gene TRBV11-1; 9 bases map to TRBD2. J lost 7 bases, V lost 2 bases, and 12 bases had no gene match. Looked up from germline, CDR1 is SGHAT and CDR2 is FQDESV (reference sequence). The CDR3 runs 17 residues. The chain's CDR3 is CASSLFMWVAGENEQFF. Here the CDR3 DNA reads TGTGCCAGCAGCTTATTCATGTGGGTAGCGGGAGAGAATGAGCAGTTCTTC.

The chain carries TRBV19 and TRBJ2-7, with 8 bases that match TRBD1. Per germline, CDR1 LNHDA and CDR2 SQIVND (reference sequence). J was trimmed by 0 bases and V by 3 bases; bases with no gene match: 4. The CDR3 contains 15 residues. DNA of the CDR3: TGTGCCAGTAGTATCGGAACAGGGGGCTCCTACGAGCAGTACTTC. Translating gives CASSIGTGGSYEQYF.

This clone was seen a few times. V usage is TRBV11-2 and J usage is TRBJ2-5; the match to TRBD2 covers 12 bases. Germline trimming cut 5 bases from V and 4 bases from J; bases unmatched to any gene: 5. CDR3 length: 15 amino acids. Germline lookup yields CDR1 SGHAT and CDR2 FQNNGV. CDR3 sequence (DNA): TGTGCCAGCAGCCCGACTAGCGGGAGCGCAGAGACCCAGTACTTC. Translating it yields CASSPTSGSAETQYF.

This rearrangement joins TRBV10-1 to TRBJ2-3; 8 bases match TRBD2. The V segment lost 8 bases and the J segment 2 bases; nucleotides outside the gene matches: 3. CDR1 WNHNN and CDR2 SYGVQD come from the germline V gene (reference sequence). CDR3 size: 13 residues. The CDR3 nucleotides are TGCGCCAGCGCGGGAGGCCCCACAGATACGCAGTATTTT. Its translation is CASAGGPTDTQYF.

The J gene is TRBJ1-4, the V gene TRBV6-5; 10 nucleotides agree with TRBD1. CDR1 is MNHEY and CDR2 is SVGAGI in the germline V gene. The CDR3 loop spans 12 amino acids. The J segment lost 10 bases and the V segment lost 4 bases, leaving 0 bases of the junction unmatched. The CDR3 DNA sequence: TGTGCCAGCAGTTGGACAGGGGGAAAACTGTTTTTT. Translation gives CASSWTGGKLFF.

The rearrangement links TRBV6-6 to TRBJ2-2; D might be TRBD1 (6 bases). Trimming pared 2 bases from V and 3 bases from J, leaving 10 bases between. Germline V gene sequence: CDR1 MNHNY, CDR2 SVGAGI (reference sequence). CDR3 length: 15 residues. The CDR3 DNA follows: TGTGCCAGCAGTTACGGGGACACCTACACCGGGGAGCTGTTTTTT. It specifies CASSYGDTYTGELFF.

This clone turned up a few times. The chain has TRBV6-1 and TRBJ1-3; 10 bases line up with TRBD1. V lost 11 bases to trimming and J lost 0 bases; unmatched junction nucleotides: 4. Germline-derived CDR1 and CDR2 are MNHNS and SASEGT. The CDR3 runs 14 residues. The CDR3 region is CAVTGGYSGNTIYF. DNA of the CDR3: TGTGCCGTGACAGGGGGCTACTCTGGAAACACCATATATTTT.

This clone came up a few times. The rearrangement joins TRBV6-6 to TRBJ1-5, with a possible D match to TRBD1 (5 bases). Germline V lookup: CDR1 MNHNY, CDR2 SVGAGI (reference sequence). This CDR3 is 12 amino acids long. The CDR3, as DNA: TGTGCTAGCGCGGGGACCAATCAGCCCCAGCATTTT. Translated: CASAGTNQPQHF.

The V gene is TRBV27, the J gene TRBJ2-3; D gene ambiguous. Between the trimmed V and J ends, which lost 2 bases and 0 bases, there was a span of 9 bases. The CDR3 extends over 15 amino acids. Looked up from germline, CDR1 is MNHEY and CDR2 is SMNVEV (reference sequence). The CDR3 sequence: CASSLGQPSTDTQYF. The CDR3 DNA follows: TGTGCCAGCAGTTTAGGGCAGCCTAGCACAGATACGCAGTATTTT.

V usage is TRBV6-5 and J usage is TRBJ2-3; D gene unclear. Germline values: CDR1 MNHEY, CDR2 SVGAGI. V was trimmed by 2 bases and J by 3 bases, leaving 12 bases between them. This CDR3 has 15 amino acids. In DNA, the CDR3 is TGTGCCAGCAGTTACGGGCAGTTAAGGACAGATACGCAGTATTTT. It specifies CASSYGQLRTDTQYF.

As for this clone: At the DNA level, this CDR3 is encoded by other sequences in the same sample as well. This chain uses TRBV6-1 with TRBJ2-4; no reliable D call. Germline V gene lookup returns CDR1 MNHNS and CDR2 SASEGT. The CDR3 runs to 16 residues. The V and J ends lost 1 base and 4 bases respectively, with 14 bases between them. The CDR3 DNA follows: TGTGCCAGCAGTGAAGGCGGTCGGAACGGAAAAAACATTCAGTACTTC. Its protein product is CASSEGGRNGKNIQYF.

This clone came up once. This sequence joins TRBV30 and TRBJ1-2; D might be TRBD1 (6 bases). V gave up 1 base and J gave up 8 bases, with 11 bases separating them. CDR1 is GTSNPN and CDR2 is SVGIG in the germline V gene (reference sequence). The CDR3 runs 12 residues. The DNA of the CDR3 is TGTGCCTGGAGTGCCACAGGGCCCGGCTACACCTTC. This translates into CAWSATGPGYTF.